This T cell receptor (beta chain) is from a study of CD8+ T cells in alopecia areata. This clone appeared a few times. Gene names refer to mouse genes. The DNA ends 4 residues before the CDR3 does, and the rest of the CDR3 is filled in from the germline J gene. The CDR3 length is 12 residues. The germline V gene encodes CDR1 MNHDT and CDR2 YYDKIL. V was trimmed by 6 bases and J by 0 bases, leaving 6 bases between them. Investigators isolated RNA and reverse transcribed it into cDNA to act as the sequencing template. The data were produced by immunoSEQ multiplex PCR, yet TCRdb's version contains in-frame clones alone and is incomplete. Captured here are over 100,000 clones, none seen once; the top ten comprise 15% to 20%.

The sample comprised lesional skin. The J gene is TRBJ2-7, the V gene TRBV17, with D uncertain. This TCR came from a C3H/HeJ mouse with alopecia areata. The MHC haplotype of the strain is H2-k. The sequenced part of the CDR3 DNA is TGTGCTAGCAGGCAGGACTCCTAT. It translates to CASRQDSY. The complete CDR3 sequence is CASRQDSYEQYF.